Shown below are 10 T cell receptor beta chains from a single sample sequenced in a study of PD-1 blockade in classical Hodgkin lymphoma. The time point here: newly diagnosed, previously untreated cHL patient sample. Starting with thawed PBMCs, CD4+ T cells were purified by magnetic negative selection. Clones were read by immunoSEQ multiplex PCR, and TCRdb kept only the in-frame ones, dropping some. This repertoire shows about 20,000 clones, about four fifths found once; its top ten account for roughly 1.2%. What was sequenced was CD4+ T cells from blood. Source of these receptors: a human donor with classical Hodgkin lymphoma.

The rearrangement links TRBV7-2 to TRBJ2-3; TRBD2 aligns across 9 bases. Germline V gene lookup returns CDR1 SGHTA and CDR2 FQGNSA. The V gene end was trimmed by 1 base and the J gene end by 0 bases; junction bases not matched to a gene: 8. There are 18 residues in the CDR3. In DNA, the CDR3 is TGTGCCAGCAGCTTAGGTCTAGCGGGGAAATCTAGCACAGATACGCAGTATTTT. It specifies CASSLGLAGKSSTDTQYF.

In the case of this clone: Relative to the germline gene, one junction end is altered; a read error may explain this. The chain employs TRBV4-1 and TRBJ2-4; D is ambiguous. The germline CDR1 and CDR2 sequences are MGHRA and YSYEKL. The length of the CDR3 is 15 residues. The CDR3 region has the DNA TGCGCCAGCAGCCCCCAAATAAGTCAGGTGATCCCCCCCGTCTTC. Translating gives CASSPQISQVIPPVF.

The gene calls are TRBV10-2 and TRBJ2-1; 12 bases agree with TRBD2. Trimming took 4 bases from V and 8 from J; bases not matched to a gene: 3. CDR3 size: 14 residues. The germline gives CDR1 WSHSY, CDR2 SAAADI. This CDR3 is CASSGTSGRHEQFF. The DNA for the CDR3 is TGCGCCAGCAGTGGAACTAGCGGGAGGCATGAGCAGTTCTTC.

This chain connects TRBV6-5 to TRBJ2-4; perhaps TRBD1 as D (6 bases). The V end was cut by 5 bases, the J end by 6 bases, with 11 bases between. This CDR3 region has 13 residues. Looked up from germline, CDR1 is MNHEY and CDR2 is SVGAGI. CDR3 residues: CASSTGLGNIQYF. The CDR3 region has the DNA TGTGCCAGCAGTACAGGGCTGGGAAACATTCAGTACTTC.

The chain joins TRBV5-4 to TRBJ2-1, with D perhaps matching TRBD1 (6 bases). This CDR3 comprises 15 residues. The germline CDR1 and CDR2 sequences are SGHNT and YYREEE (reference sequence). V lost 0 bases and J lost 0, with 7 bases in between. CDR3 residues: CASSLGGPSYNEQFF. CDR3 nucleotide sequence: TGTGCCAGCAGCTTGGGGGGGCCCTCCTACAATGAGCAGTTCTTC.

This rearrangement joins TRBV7-6 to TRBJ1-2, with 9 bases lining up with TRBD1. The CDR3 runs 20 residues. Germline V gives CDR1 SGHVS, CDR2 FNYEAQ. The J segment lost 0 bases and the V segment lost 2 bases, leaving 16 bases of the junction unmatched. In DNA form, the CDR3 reads TGTGCCAGCAGCTTAAGTTCATCCGGGGACAGGGCGCTGTCTAACTATGGCTACACCTTC. Amino acid sequence: CASSLSSSGDRALSNYGYTF.

The J gene is TRBJ2-1, the V gene TRBV14; TRBD2 agrees at 8 bases. CDR1 is SGHDN and CDR2 is FVKESK in the germline V gene. The CDR3 loop spans 16 amino acids. The ends lost 1 base at V and 6 bases at J; junction bases unmatched: 8. The CDR3 DNA reads as TGTGCCAGCAGCCAAGTCAGCGGGAGCTTCGGCAATGAGCAGTTCTTC. It translates to CASSQVSGSFGNEQFF. Combining the CDR3 with reference TRBV14 and TRBJ2-1 gives the whole variable domain EAGVTQFPSHSVIEKGQTVTLRCDPISGHDNLYWYRRVMGKEIKFLLHFVKESKQDESGMPNNRFLAERTGGTYSTLKVQPAELEDSGVYFCASSQVSGSFGNEQFFGPGTRLTVL.

The V gene is TRBV7-2, the J gene TRBJ2-1; D may be TRBD2 (5 bases). The V and J ends lost 1 base and 2 bases respectively, with 15 bases between them. CDR3 length: 17 amino acids. CDR1 is SGHTA and CDR2 is FQGNSA in the germline V gene. CDR3 sequence: CASSLGRPRGPYNEQFF. CDR3 DNA sequence: TGTGCCAGCAGCTTAGGTCGGCCCAGAGGGCCCTACAATGAGCAGTTCTTC.

The chain combines TRBV18 with TRBJ2-2; D may be TRBD1 (5 bases). The V end was cut by 2 bases, the J end by 7 bases, with 8 bases between. Germline V gene sequence: CDR1 KGHSH, CDR2 LQKENI. The CDR3 runs to 13 residues. The CDR3 DNA follows: TGTGCCAGCTCACCAACGCAGGGCGGGGAGCTGTTTTTT. It yields the protein CASSPTQGGELFF.

This chain uses TRBV9 with TRBJ2-1; D might be TRBD1 or TRBD2, each matching 5 bases. V was trimmed by 2 bases and J by 3 bases, leaving 12 bases between them. This CDR3 has 15 amino acids. The germline V gene has CDR1 SGDLS and CDR2 YYNGEE. As DNA, the CDR3 is TGTGCCAGCAGCGTGCGTGGGACGAACTACAATGAGCAGTTCTTC. Translated, it gives CASSVRGTNYNEQFF. Supplemented by reference TRBV9 and TRBJ2-1, the full variable domain reads DSGVTQTPKHLITATGQRVTLRCSPRSGDLSVYWYQQSLDQGLQFLIQYYNGEERAKGNILERFSAQQFPDLHSELNLSSLELGDSALYFCASSVRGTNYNEQFFGPGTRLTVL.